One sample yielded the 3 T cell receptor beta chains listed below, sequenced in a study of beta chain features in type 1 diabetes. These receptors' antigens are unknown. The study's findings and limits: TCRB CDR3s were moderately but significantly shorter in Type 1 diabetes patients in all four CD4+ subsets.

Reverse transcribing all isolated RNA meant expressed TCRB transcripts were sequenced. Sequencing used immunoSEQ multiplex PCR; TCRdb keeps in-frame clones, though not all of them. The table includes around 650,000 clones, roughly an eighth detected once. Sequenced: naive CD4+ T cells from blood. The receptors come from a man aged 30-40 years with type 1 diabetes.

This chain connects TRBV5-1 to TRBJ2-4; 7 nucleotides match TRBD2. The CDR3 totals 16 residues. From germline, CDR1 is SGHRS and CDR2 YFSETQ. V lost 2 bases and J lost 0; bases outside the gene matches: 5. The CDR3 here is CASSLGLEQAKNIQYF. In DNA form, the CDR3 reads TGCGCCAGCAGCTTAGGACTAGAGCAAGCCAAAAACATTCAGTACTTC.

The V and J genes are TRBV29-1 and TRBJ2-2; 7 bases are shared with TRBD2. V lost 7 bases to trimming and J lost 6 bases; unmatched junction nucleotides: 11. CDR1 is SQVTM and CDR2 is ANQGSEA in the germline V gene. This CDR3 comprises 14 residues. The CDR3 spells CSGGRGPPPGELFF. In DNA form, the CDR3 reads TGCAGCGGGGGGAGGGGCCCGCCGCCCGGGGAGCTGTTTTTT.

This clone showed up just a few times. The V call is TRBV5-6, the J call TRBJ2-6; D call uncertain. This CDR3 is 11 amino acids long. In germline, CDR1 is SGHDT, CDR2 YYEEEE. Trimming left V 2 bases short and J 10 bases short, with 4 bases between. CDR3 in amino acids: CASSLTNVLTF. CDR3 DNA sequence: TGTGCCAGCAGCTTAACTAACGTCCTGACTTTC.